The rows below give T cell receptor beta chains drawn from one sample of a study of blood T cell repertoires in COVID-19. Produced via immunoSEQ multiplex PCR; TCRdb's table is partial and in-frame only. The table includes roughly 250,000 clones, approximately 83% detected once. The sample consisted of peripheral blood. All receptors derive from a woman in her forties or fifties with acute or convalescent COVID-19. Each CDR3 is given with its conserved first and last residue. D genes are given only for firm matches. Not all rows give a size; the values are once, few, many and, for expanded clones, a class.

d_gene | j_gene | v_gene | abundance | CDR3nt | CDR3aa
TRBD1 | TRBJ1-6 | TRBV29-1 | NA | TGCAGCGCGACAAATGGACAGGGAAGTTCACCCCTCCACTTT | CSATNGQGSSPLHF
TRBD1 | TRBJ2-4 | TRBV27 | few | TGTGCCAGCACCTTACCCGGGACAGGGCCACAACAGGCCAAAAACATTCAGTACTTC | CASTLPGTGPQQAKNIQYF
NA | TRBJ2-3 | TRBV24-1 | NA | TGTGCCACCAGTGGCGGCGGAACTACGCAGTATTTT | CATSGGGTTQYF
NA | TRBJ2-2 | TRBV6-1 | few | TGTGCCAGCAGTGAAGCAGGGGCCACCGGGGAGCTGTTTTTT | CASSEAGATGELFF
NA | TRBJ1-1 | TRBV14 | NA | TGTGCCAGCAGCCAAGATCAGAACACTGAAGCTTTCTTT | CASSQDQNTEAFF
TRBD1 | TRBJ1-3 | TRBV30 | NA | TGTGCCTGGAGTGTCCGGACAGGGACGGGAAACACCATATATTTT | CAWSVRTGTGNTIYF
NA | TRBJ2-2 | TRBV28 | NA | TGTGGCACCAGGGGCCAAGACACCGGGGAGCTGTTTTTT | CGTRGQDTGELFF
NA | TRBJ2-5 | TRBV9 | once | TGTGCCAGCAGCGTAGATCCATCGGGAGTTCGCGGGACCCAGTACTTC | CASSVDPSGVRGTQYF
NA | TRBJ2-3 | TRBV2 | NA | TGTGCCAGCAGTGTCCGAGGAGATACGCAGTATTTT | CASSVRGDTQYF
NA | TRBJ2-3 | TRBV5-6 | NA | TGTGCCAGCAGCTTGGTGGGGGGGCGGGACACAGATACGCAGTATTTT | CASSLVGGRDTDTQYF
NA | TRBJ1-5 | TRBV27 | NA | TGTGCCAGCAGTACTAAAGGTGGCAATCAGCCCCAGCATTTT | CASSTKGGNQPQHF
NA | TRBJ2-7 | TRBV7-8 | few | TGTGCCAGCAGCGTTCGTAGCGGTATAGACTACGAGCAGTACTTC | CASSVRSGIDYEQYF
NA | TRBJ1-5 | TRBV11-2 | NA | TGTGCCAGCAGCTTAGATCTCAATCAGCCCCAGCATTTT | CASSLDLNQPQHF
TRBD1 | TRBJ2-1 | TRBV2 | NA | TGTGCCAGCAGTGATCTCTCAGGGGGCGCCCACAATGAGCAGTTCTTC | CASSDLSGGAHNEQFF
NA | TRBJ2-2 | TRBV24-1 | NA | TGTGCCACCAGTGATTTGGGAGGGGAAAACACCGGGGAGCTGTTTTTT | CATSDLGGENTGELFF
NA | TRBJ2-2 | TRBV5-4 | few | TGTGCCAGCAGCCCGGTCCTTAACACCGGGGAGCTGTTTTTT | CASSPVLNTGELFF
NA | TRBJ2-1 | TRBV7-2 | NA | TGTGCCTCGGCCTCGGCCCACGGGTACAATGAGCAGTTCTTC | CASASAHGYNEQFF
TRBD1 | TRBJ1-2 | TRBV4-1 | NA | TGCGCCAGCAGCCAAGACCGGGACAGCGAACAAACACTCTATGGCTACACCTTC | CASSQDRDSEQTLYGYTF
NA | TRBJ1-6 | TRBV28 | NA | TGTGCCAGCAGTTTAGCCACAGGGAATTCACCCCTCCACTTT | CASSLATGNSPLHF
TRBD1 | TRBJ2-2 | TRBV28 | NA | TGTGCCAGCAGTACCCGGACAGGGACCGGGGAGCTGTTTTTT | CASSTRTGTGELFF
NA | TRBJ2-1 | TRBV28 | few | TGTGCCAGCAGTTTTATGGAAGGGCACCCCCAGGGGGGCAATGAGCAGTTCTTC | CASSFMEGHPQGGNEQFF
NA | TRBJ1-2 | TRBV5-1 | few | TGCGCCAGCAAGGTGGTGACTTCTGGGGGGGGCCGAGGCTACACCTTC | CASKVVTSGGGRGYTF
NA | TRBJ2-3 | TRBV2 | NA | TGTGCCAGCAGACTTGGACAGTCCACAGATACGCAGTATTTT | CASRLGQSTDTQYF
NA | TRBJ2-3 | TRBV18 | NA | TGTGCCAGCTCACCACCTATGCTACGAGGCACAGATACGCAGTATTTT | CASSPPMLRGTDTQYF
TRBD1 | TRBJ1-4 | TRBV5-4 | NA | TGTGCCAGCAGCAAGACAGGGAAAGATGAAAAACTGTTTTTT | CASSKTGKDEKLFF
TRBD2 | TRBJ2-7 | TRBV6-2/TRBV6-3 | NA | TGTGCCAGCAGTTATCGCGGGGGGAACCCCTCCTACGAGCAGTACTTC | CASSYRGGNPSYEQYF
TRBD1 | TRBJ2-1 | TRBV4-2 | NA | TGTGCCAGCAGCCAGAGGGACAGGGGCAATGAGCAGTTCTTC | CASSQRDRGNEQFF
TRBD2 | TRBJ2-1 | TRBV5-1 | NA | TGCGCCAGCAGCTCTCCGGGAGGCGGGGATGAGCAGTTCTTC | CASSSPGGGDEQFF
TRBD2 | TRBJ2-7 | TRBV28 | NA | TGTGCCAGCAGTGCCCATAGCGGGGGAGCCTCCGAGCAGTACTTC | CASSAHSGGASEQYF
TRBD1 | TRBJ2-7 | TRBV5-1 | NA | TGCGCCAGCAGCGCCGGGACAGCGGACTACGAGCAGTACTTC | CASSAGTADYEQYF
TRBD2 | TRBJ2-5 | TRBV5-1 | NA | TGCGCCAGCAGCGGAAGGACTAGCGGGAGCGGGGAGACCCAGTACTTC | CASSGRTSGSGETQYF
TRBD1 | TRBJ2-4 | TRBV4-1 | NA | TGCGCCAGCAGCCAGCTGGGACAGGGGGATGCCAAAAACATTCAGTACTTC | CASSQLGQGDAKNIQYF
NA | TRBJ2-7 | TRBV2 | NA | TGTGCCAGCAGCCAACTCTACGAGCAGTACTTC | CASSQLYEQYF
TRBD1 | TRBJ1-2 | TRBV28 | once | TGTGCCAGCAGCCAACAGGGGGACTACACCTTC | CASSQQGDYTF
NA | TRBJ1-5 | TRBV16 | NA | TGTGCCAGCAGCCAACCGGGAGGGAGCAATCAGCCCCAGCATTTT | CASSQPGGSNQPQHF
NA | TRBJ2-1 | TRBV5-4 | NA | TGTGCCAGCAGCTTGGATGGCGGGATCTACAATGAGCAGTTCTTC | CASSLDGGIYNEQFF
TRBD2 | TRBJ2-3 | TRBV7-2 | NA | TGTGCCAGCAGCTTATTCCCAGCGGGGGAGGGGGGGGATACGCAGTATTTT | CASSLFPAGEGGDTQYF
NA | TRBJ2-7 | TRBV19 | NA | TGTGCCAGCTCGGGACTTGGACTCTACGAGCAGTACTTC | CASSGLGLYEQYF
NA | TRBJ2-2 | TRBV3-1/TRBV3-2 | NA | TGTGCCAGCAGCCTGACTCAAAACACCGGGGAGCTGTTTTTT | CASSLTQNTGELFF
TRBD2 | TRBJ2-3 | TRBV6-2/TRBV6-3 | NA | TGTGCCAGCAGTTACCCTCTGACTAGCGGGGGAACAGATACGCAGTATTTT | CASSYPLTSGGTDTQYF
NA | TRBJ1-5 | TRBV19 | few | TGTGCCAGTACCCCCGGGGGGGCCCCCTCCAATCAGCCCCAGCATTTT | CASTPGGAPSNQPQHF
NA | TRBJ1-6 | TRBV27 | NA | TGTGCCAGCAGCCCACCGGGACTCGGGTCCGGGGGTTCACCCCTCCACTTT | CASSPPGLGSGGSPLHF
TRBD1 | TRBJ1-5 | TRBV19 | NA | TGTGCCAGTAGTCCCTGGGGACAGGGATTCGGGCAGCCCCAGCATTTT | CASSPWGQGFGQPQHF
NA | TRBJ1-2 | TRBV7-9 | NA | TGTGCCAGCAGCAGCCTCGGACTCCTCTATGGCTACACCTTC | CASSSLGLLYGYTF
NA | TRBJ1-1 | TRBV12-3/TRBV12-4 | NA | TGTGCCAGCAGTTTAGGTCTCGTCGCTTTCTTT | CASSLGLVAFF
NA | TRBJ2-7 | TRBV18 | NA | TGTGCCAGCTCACCAGCTTCGACAGATAGCTCCTACGAGCAGTACTTC | CASSPASTDSSYEQYF
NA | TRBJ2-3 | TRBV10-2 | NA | TGCGCCAGCACCAGGGTGGGGGATACGCAGTATTTT | CASTRVGDTQYF
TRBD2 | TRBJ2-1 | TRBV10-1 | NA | TGCGCCAGCAGTGGGCCGACTAGCGGTCCCCTCAATGAGCAGTTCTTC | CASSGPTSGPLNEQFF